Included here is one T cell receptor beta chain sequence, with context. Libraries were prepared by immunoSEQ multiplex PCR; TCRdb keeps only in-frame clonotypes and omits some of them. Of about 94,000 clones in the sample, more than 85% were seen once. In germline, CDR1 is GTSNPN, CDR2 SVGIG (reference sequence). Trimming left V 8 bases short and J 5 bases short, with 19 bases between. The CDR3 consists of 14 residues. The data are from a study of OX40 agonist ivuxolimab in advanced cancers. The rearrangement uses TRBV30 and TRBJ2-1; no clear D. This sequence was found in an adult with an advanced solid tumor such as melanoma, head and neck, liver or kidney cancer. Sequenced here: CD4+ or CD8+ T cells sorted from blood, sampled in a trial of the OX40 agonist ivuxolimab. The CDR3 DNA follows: TGTGCCGTCACCCCCGACCACACTAACAATGAGCAGTTCTTC. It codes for CAVTPDHTNNEQFF.